This TCR beta chain was sequenced in a study of lymphopenia after photon versus proton radiotherapy. The CDR3 runs to 11 residues. Germline values: CDR1 ENHRY, CDR2 SYGVKD. Trimming cost V 3 bases and J 4 bases, with 3 bases left between them. The repertoire was sequenced with immunoSEQ multiplex PCR; TCRdb's copy has only in-frame clones and lacks some. This table holds some 64,000 clones, approximately 90% found once. The sample was peripheral blood, taken from a patient treated with proton-based radiotherapy. The chain carries TRBV10-3 and TRBJ1-2, with D unclear. The receptor comes from a man aged 80 or over with esophageal cancer. DNA for the CDR3: TGTGCCATCAGTGATTCCTATGGCTACACCTTC. Translated, it gives CAISDSYGYTF.